This T cell receptor (beta chain) was identified in a study of cytomegalovirus exposure and HLA in healthy donors. The study ran its PCR with 60 Vbeta and 13 Jbeta primers. Profiling relied on immunoSEQ multiplex PCR, and the TCRdb table lists in-frame clones only, not all of them. The table lists fewer than 300,000 clones, roughly 90% of them singletons. Sequencing was done on a sample of PBMCs. The TCR originated in a man in his forties or fifties in good health and CMV-seropositive.

The DNA for the CDR3 is TGTGCCACCGGACAGCGACACTACGAGCAGTACTTC. It encodes CATGQRHYEQYF. The rearrangement joins TRBV14 to TRBJ2-7, with D tentatively TRBD1 (6 bases). CDR1 and CDR2 from the germline V gene are SGHDN and FVKESK. The CDR3 spans 12 residues. V was clipped by 10 bases and J by 3 bases, with 13 bases between them.